Listed below are T cell receptor beta chains from one sample, sequenced in a study of OX40 agonist ivuxolimab in advanced cancers. Libraries were prepared by immunoSEQ multiplex PCR; TCRdb keeps only in-frame clonotypes and omits some of them. The sample carries 15,000 to 20,000 clones, about two thirds recorded once. The sequences come from CD4+ or CD8+ T cells sorted from blood, collected in a trial of the OX40 agonist ivuxolimab. Receptor source: an adult with an advanced solid tumor such as melanoma, head and neck, liver or kidney cancer. The CDR3 runs from the conserved cysteine through the conserved F or W. The order of the fields is D gene, V gene, J gene, clone size, CDR3 protein, CDR3 DNA. D genes are given only for firm matches. Clone size, where shown, is once, few, many, or a class for clones that have expanded.

-	TRBV6-5	TRBJ1-1	-	CASSGYTSNEAFF	TGTGCCAGCAGTGGGTACACATCTAATGAAGCTTTCTTT
TRBD2	TRBV19	TRBJ2-5	-	CASSIDAGREETQYF	TGTGCCAGTAGTATAGATGCAGGGAGGGAAGAGACCCAGTACTTC
-	TRBV11-2	TRBJ1-1	-	CASTRTGGLKAFF	TGTGCCAGCACCAGGACCGGGGGGCTGAAGGCTTTCTTT
-	TRBV29-1	TRBJ2-5	-	CSVEDPEGPETQYF	TGCAGCGTTGAAGATCCCGAGGGGCCGGAGACCCAGTACTTC
-	TRBV5-6	TRBJ1-4	-	CASSLGAGDGEKLFF	TGTGCCAGCAGCTTGGGTGCAGGGGACGGTGAAAAACTGTTTTTT
TRBD2	TRBV28	TRBJ2-7	-	CASSTGDNLAGVSYEQYF	TGTGCCAGCAGTACAGGGGACAACTTAGCGGGAGTATCCTACGAGCAGTACTTC
-	TRBV11-3	TRBJ2-5	-	CASSFGSQETQYF	TGTGCCAGCAGCTTCGGATCCCAAGAGACCCAGTACTTC
-	TRBV13	TRBJ2-7	-	CASSFSGASYEQYF	TGTGCCAGCAGCTTTAGCGGAGCCTCCTACGAGCAGTACTTC
-	TRBV5-5	TRBJ2-1	-	CASRVGMEIDEQFF	TGTGCCAGCAGGGTGGGGATGGAGATCGATGAGCAGTTCTTC
-	TRBV28	TRBJ2-1	few	CASSLTSGGATEQFF	TGTGCCAGCAGTTTAACTAGTGGGGGGGCCACTGAGCAGTTCTTC
-	TRBV5-6	TRBJ2-3	-	CASSLAGSPDTQYF	TGTGCCAGCAGCTTGGCCGGGAGCCCAGATACGCAGTATTTT
-	TRBV7-2	TRBJ1-1	-	CASSLADTAISTEAFF	TGTGCCAGCAGCTTAGCGGACACCGCTATATCCACTGAAGCTTTCTTT